This T cell receptor beta chain appears in the sequencing data of a study of cytomegalovirus exposure and HLA in healthy donors. Study results and caveats: Researchers reported in a later analysis that common viral pathogens appeared linked to several top clusters. Accurate prediction of HLA-A and HLA-B alleles (for most subjects) was reportedly achieved from TCR beta sequences. Whilst most TCR sequences proved rare, a subset of public TCRs occurred across many donors.

As to this clone: Its target is not known.

The primer mix had 60 Vbeta and 13 Jbeta primers. The table came from immunoSEQ multiplex PCR; TCRdb's copy has only in-frame clones and leaves some out. The sample gives about 160,000 clones, about four fifths of which show up once; roughly 6.8% is in the top ten. The sequence derives from a man between 45 and 60 years old in good health and CMV-seropositive. Source material: PBMCs.

CDR3 sequence (DNA): TGTGCCAGCAGCTTGGGACAGGGGAATTACGAGCAGTACTTC. This gives the protein CASSLGQGNYEQYF. This chain connects TRBV5-4 to TRBJ2-7, with 8 positions matching TRBD1. Germline V gene sequence: CDR1 SGHNT, CDR2 YYREEE (reference sequence). The CDR3 is 14 amino acids. J lost 4 bases, V lost 0 bases, and 3 bases had no gene match.